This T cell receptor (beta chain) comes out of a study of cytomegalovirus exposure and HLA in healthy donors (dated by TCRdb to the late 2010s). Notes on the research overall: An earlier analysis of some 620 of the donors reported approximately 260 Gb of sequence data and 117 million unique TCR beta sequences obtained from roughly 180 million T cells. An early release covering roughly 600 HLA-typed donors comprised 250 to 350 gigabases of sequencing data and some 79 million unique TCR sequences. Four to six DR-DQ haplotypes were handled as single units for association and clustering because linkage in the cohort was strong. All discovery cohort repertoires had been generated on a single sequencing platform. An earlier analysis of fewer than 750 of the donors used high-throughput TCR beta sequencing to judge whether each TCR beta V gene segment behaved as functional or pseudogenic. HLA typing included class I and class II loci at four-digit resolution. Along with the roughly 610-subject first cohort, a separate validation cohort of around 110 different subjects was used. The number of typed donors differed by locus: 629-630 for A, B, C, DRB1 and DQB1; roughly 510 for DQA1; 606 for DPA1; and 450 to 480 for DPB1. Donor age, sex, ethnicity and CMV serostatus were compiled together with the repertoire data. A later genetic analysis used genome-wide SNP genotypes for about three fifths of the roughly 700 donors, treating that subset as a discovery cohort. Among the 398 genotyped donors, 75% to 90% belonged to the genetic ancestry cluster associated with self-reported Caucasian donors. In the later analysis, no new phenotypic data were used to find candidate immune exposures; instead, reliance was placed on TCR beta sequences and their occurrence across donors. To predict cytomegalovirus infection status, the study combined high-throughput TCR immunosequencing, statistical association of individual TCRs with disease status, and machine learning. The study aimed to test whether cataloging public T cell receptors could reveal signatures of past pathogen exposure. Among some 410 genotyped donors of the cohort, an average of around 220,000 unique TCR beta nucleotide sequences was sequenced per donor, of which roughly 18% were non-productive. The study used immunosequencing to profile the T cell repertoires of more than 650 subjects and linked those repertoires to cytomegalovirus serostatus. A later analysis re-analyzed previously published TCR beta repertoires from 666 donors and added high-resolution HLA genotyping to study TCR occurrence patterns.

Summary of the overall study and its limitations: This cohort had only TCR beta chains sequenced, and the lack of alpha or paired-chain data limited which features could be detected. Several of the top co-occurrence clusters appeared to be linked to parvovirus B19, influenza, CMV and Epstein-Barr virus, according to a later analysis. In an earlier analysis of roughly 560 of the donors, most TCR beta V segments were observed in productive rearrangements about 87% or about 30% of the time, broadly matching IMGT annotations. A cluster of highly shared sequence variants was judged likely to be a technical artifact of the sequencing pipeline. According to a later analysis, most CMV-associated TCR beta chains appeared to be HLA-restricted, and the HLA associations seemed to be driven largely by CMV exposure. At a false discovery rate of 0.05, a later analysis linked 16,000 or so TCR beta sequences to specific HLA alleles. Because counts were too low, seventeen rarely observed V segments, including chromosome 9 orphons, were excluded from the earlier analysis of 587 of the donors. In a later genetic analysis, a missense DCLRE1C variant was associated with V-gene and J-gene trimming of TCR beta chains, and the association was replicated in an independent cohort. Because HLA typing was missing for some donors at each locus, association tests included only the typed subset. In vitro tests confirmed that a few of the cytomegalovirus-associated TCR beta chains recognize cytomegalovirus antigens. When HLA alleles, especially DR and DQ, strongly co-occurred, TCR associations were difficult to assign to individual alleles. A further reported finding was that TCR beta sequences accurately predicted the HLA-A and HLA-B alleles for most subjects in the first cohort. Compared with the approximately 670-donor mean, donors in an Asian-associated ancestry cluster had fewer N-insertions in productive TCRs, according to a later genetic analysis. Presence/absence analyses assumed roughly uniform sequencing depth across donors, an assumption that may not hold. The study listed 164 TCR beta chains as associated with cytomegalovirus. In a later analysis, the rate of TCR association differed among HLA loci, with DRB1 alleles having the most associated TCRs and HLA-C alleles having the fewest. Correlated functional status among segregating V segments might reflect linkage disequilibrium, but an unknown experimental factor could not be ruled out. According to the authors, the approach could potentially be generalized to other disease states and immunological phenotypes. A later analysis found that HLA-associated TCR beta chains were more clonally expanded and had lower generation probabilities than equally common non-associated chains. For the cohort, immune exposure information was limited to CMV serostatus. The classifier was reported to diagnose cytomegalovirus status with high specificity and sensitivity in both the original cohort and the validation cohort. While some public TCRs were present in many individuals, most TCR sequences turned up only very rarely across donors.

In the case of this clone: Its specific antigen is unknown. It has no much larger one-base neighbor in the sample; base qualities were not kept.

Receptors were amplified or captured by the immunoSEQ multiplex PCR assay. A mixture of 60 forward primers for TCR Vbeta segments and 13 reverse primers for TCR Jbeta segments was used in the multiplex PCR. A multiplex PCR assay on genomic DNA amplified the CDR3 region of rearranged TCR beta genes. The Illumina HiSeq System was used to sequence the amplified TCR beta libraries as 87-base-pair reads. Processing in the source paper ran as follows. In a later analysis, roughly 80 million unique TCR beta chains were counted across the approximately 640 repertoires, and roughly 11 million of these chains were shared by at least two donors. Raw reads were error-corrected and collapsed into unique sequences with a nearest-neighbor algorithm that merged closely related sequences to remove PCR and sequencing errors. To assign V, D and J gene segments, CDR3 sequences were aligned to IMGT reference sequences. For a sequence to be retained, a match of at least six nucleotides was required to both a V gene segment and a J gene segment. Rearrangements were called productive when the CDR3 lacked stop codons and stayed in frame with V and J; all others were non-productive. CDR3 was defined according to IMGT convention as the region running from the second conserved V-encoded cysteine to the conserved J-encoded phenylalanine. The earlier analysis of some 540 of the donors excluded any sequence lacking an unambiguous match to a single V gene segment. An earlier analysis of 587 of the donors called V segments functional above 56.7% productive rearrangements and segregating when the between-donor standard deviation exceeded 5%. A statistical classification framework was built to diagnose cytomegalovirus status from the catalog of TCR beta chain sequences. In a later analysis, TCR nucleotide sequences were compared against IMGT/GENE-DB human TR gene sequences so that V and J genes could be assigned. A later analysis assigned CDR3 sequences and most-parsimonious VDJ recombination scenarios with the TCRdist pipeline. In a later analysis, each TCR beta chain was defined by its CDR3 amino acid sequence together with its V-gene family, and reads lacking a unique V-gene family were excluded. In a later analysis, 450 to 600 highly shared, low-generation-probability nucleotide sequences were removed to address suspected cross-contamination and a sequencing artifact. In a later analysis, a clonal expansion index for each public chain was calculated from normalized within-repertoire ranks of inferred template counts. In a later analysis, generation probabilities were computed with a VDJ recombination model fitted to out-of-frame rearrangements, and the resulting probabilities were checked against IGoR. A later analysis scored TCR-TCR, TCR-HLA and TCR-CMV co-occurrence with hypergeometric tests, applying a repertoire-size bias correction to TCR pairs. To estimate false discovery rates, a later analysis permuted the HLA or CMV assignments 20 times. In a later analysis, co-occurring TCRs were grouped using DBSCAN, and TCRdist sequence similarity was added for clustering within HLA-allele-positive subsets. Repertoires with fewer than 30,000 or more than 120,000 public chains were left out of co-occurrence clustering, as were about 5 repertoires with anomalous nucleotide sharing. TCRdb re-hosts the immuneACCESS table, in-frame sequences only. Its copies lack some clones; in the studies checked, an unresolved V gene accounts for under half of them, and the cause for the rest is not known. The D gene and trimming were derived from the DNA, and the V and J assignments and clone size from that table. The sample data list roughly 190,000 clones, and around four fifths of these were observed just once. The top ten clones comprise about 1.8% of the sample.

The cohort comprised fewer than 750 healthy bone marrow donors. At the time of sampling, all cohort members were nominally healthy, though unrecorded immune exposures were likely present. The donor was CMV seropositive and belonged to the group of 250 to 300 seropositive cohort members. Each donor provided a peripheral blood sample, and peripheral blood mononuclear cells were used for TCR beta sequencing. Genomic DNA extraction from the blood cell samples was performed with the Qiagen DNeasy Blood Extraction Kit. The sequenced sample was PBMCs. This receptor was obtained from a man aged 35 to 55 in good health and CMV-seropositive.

The nucleotide sequence is TGTGCCATCAGTGACCGTCGAGGCAGCTCCTACAATGAGCAGTTCTTC. It translates to CAISDRRGSSYNEQFF. Rearrangement joined TRBV10-3 to TRBJ2-1, with an unclear D gene assignment. Taken from cysteine to phenylalanine, the CDR3 has 16 residues. The DNA shown is the 48-base CDR3, in frame from base 1. Trimming costs V 3 bases and J 0 bases, and their ends lie 12 bases apart. The germline V gene encodes CDR1 ENHRY and CDR2 SYGVKD.